This T cell receptor beta chain was sequenced for a study of technical replicates of blood from a few donors. This clone occurred once. The assay was immunoSEQ multiplex PCR, and TCRdb's table has in-frame clones only and misses some. The repertoire has under 95,000 clones, 91% of them found once; the top ten carry less than 0.4%. This CDR3 region has 19 residues. The V and J ends lost 5 bases and 6 bases respectively, with 26 bases between them. The germline V gene encodes CDR1 LGHNT and CDR2 FRNRAP. This TCR was recovered from a human donor in good health. Some clones in this sample may be carry-over from other donors' samples. Sequencing was carried out using T cells isolated from PBMCs. V and J are TRBV12-5 and TRBJ1-6; weak D call: TRBD1 (5 bases). This CDR3 reads CASGPSPGTGLGGNSPLHF. In DNA, the CDR3 is TGTGCTAGTGGTCCCTCCCCCGGGACTGGCCTCGGTGGTAATTCACCCCTCCACTTT. The full variable domain, its missing parts supplied by reference TRBV12-5 and TRBJ1-6, is DARVTQTPRHKVTEMGQEVTMRCQPILGHNTVFWYRQTMMQGLELLAYFRNRAPLDDSGMPKDRFSAEMPDATLATLKIQPSEPRDSAVYFCASGPSPGTGLGGNSPLHFGNGTRLTVT.